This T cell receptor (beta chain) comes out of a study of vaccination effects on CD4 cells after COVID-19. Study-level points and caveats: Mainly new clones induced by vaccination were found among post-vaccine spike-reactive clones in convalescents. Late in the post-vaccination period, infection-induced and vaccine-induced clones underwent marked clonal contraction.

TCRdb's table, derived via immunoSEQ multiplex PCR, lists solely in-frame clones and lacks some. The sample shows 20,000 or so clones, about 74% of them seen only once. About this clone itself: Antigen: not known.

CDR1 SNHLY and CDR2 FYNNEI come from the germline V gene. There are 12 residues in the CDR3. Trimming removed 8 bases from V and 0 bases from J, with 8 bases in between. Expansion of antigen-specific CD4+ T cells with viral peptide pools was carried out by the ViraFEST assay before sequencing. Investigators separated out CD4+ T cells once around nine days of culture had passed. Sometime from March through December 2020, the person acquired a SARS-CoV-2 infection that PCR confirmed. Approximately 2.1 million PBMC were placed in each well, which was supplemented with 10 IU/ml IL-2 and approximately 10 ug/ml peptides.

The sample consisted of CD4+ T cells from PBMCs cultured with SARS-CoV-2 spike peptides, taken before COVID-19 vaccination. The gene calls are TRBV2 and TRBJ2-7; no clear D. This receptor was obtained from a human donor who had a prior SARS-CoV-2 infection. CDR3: CASAPFSYEQYF. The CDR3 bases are TGTGCCAGCGCCCCCTTCTCCTACGAGCAGTACTTC.